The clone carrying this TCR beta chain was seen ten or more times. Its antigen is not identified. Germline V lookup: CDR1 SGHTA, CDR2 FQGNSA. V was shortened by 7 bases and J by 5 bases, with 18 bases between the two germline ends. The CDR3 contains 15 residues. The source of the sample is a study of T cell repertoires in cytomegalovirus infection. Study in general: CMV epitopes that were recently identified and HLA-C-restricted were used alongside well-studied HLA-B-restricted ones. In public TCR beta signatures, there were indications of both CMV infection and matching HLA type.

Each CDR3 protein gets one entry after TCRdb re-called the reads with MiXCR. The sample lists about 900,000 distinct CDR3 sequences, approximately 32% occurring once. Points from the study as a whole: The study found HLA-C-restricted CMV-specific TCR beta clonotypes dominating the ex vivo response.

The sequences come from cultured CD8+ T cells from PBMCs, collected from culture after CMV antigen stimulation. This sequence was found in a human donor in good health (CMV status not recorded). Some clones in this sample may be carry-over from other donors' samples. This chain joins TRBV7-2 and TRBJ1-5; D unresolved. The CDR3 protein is CASTSVGQFYQPQHF. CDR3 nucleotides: TGTGCCAGCACCTCCGTAGGCCAGTTTTATCAGCCCCAGCATTTT.